What follows are 18 T cell receptor beta chains derived from one specimen sequenced in a study of naive and memory T cell subsets. Both TRBC1 and TRBC2 were covered by a beta constant-region primer of two equimolar oligonucleotides. Ligated cDNA was amplified by four rounds of PCR with nested alpha and beta constant-region primers and SP2. MiXCR was run by TCRdb on the UMI-ligation and nested PCR reads, yielding one entry per CDR3 protein. The sample includes just over 80,000 distinct CDR3 sequences, 9% of them seen just once. Sequenced: naive CD8+ T cells from blood. The receptor source for this set is a human donor in good health.

This clonotype was counted only a few times. The rearrangement joins TRBV4-3 to TRBJ2-7; tentative D call: TRBD1 (6 bases). V lost 3 bases and J 5 bases, leaving 17 bases between the germline ends. Germline V gives CDR1 LGHNA, CDR2 YSLEER. This CDR3 comprises 15 residues. In nucleotides, the CDR3 is TGCGCCAGCAGCCAGAGATTAAGGGGGACAAACGAGCAGTACTTC. Translation: CASSQRLRGTNEQYF.

This clonotype has ten or more counts. The chain has TRBV29-1 and TRBJ2-7; 7 bases map to TRBD2. This CDR3 is 15 amino acids long. From germline, CDR1 is SQVTM and CDR2 ANQGSEA. J gave up 4 bases and V 4 bases, and 13 bases lay outside the gene matches. The CDR3 spells CSVVNPESGMYEQYF. The CDR3 nucleotides are TGCAGCGTTGTCAACCCTGAAAGCGGGATGTACGAGCAGTACTTC.

This clonotype occurred a few times. The chain recombines TRBV28 with TRBJ1-5; the D gene is possibly TRBD1 (6 bases). Per germline, CDR1 MDHEN and CDR2 SYDVKM. This CDR3 contains 14 residues. V dropped 10 bases and J dropped 5 bases, with 18 bases sitting between them. CDR3 region: CATAPTGSDQPQHF. The DNA for the CDR3 is TGTGCCACCGCTCCTACAGGGTCGGATCAGCCCCAGCATTTT.

This clonotype has at least ten counts. The V call is TRBV12-3 or TRBV12-4, the J call TRBJ2-3, with TRBD2 as a possible D gene (5 bases). This CDR3 contains 13 residues. Trimming left V 3 bases short and J 14 bases short, with 18 bases between. This CDR3 reads CASSFVPGGAGYF. The CDR3 DNA reads as TGTGCCAGCAGTTTCGTCCCCGGTGGCGCGGGGTATTTT.

The sample holds many counts of this clonotype. The rearrangement joins TRBV2 to TRBJ2-7; 10 bases agree with TRBD2. The J segment lost 2 bases and the V segment lost 2 bases, leaving 6 bases of the junction unmatched. Germline V CDR1 and CDR2: SNHLY, FYNNEI. There are 16 residues in the CDR3. In DNA form, the CDR3 reads TGTGCCAGCAGTGAACTAGCGGGGGAGGTAGCCTACGAGCAGTACTTC. It specifies CASSELAGEVAYEQYF. Full variable domain (remainder filled in from reference TRBV2 and TRBJ2-7): EPEVTQTPSHQVTQMGQEVILRCVPISNHLYFYWYRQILGQKVEFLVSFYNNEISEKSEIFDDQFSVERPDGSNFTLKIRSTKLEDSAMYFCASSELAGEVAYEQYFGPGTRLTVT.

The CDR3 sequence: CASSPGTLPASFF. In DNA form, the CDR3 reads TGTGCCAGCAGTCCAGGGACCTTACCGGCGTCGTTCTTC. The V gene is TRBV12-3 or TRBV12-4, the J gene TRBJ2-1, with D possibly being TRBD1 or TRBD2 (5 bases each). V dropped 5 bases and J dropped 15 bases, with 20 bases sitting between them. There are 13 residues in the CDR3.

This clonotype was found a few times. The rearrangement uses TRBV2 and TRBJ2-3; D not resolved. Deletions cut 8 bases from V and 0 bases from J, with 15 bases between. This CDR3 has 15 residues. The germline CDR1 and CDR2 sequences are SNHLY and FYNNEI. The CDR3: CASPLRGPSTDTQYF. In nucleotides, the CDR3 is TGTGCCAGCCCGTTGAGAGGCCCTAGCACAGATACGCAGTATTTT.

This clonotype appeared many times. This chain uses TRBV29-1 with TRBJ2-1; weak D call: TRBD1 (5 bases). V was shortened by 1 base and J by 4 bases, with 17 bases between the two germline ends. Germline assignment: CDR1 SQVTM and CDR2 ANQGSEA. The CDR3 has 16 residues. DNA of the CDR3: TGCAGCGTTGAAGGGCTACAGGTCAGAGATTACAATGAGCAGTTCTTC. It is translated as CSVEGLQVRDYNEQFF.

This clonotype was recorded a few times. Because the CDR3's place on the DNA is in doubt, the DNA is left out and the CDR3 is given as listed by TCRdb. The chain has TRBV29-1 and TRBJ1-1. Termini included, the CDR3 measures 15 amino acids. CDR1 is SQVTM, CDR2 ANQGSEA, per germline. The CDR3 spells CSVLFWRGQDTEAFF.

The chain couples TRBV4-1 to TRBJ1-4; TRBD1 aligns across 7 bases. V dropped 2 bases and J dropped 6; count of bases not matched to a gene: 6. This CDR3 contains 15 residues. CDR1 is MGHRA, CDR2 YSYEKL, per germline. This CDR3 is CASSQTGVSDEKLFF. For the CDR3, the DNA is TGCGCCAGCAGCCAAACAGGGGTTTCTGATGAAAAACTGTTTTTT.

This clonotype was seen many times. This chain uses TRBV28 with TRBJ2-7; D remains ambiguous. The CDR3 consists of 15 residues. Trimming took 3 bases from V and 0 from J, leaving 12 bases between them. The germline CDR1 and CDR2 sequences are MDHEN and SYDVKM. The CDR3 sequence: CASSFFRVGSYEQYF. As DNA, the CDR3 is TGTGCCAGCAGTTTTTTTCGGGTGGGCTCCTACGAGCAGTACTTC.

This clonotype has only a few counts. This rearrangement joins TRBV7-8 to TRBJ1-5, with TRBD1 as a possible D gene (6 bases). V was pared by 4 bases and J by 4 bases, with 11 bases between. The germline gives CDR1 SGHVS, CDR2 FQNEAQ. The length of the CDR3 is 14 residues. CDR3 region: CASSSSGDNQPQHF. DNA of the CDR3: TGTGCCAGCAGCTCATCAGGGGATAATCAGCCCCAGCATTTT. Supplemented by reference TRBV7-8 and TRBJ1-5, the full variable domain reads GAGVSQSPRYKVAKRGQDVALRCDPISGHVSLFWYQQALGQGPEFLTYFQNEAQLDKSGLPSDRFFAERPEGSVSTLKIQRTQQEDSAVYLCASSSSGDNQPQHFGDGTRLSIL.

The table lists this clonotype with a few counts. The chain links TRBV7-9 to TRBJ1-1, with unresolved D. V was cut by 8 bases and J by 5 bases, with 6 bases left in between. Germline V gives CDR1 SEHNR, CDR2 FQNEAQ (reference sequence). This CDR3 has 10 residues. The CDR3 is CASSRTEAFF. CDR3 bases: TGTGCCAGCTCCCGGACTGAAGCTTTCTTT.

There are a few counts of this clonotype. The gene calls are TRBV6-1 and TRBJ2-7, with TRBD1 matching over 9 bases. Germline V gene lookup returns CDR1 MNHNS and CDR2 SASEGT. Unmatched junction bases numbered 10, after V lost 7 bases and J lost 3 bases. This CDR3 is 15 amino acids long. The CDR3 protein is CASTPGTGLSYEQYF. The CDR3 DNA reads as TGTGCCAGCACCCCCGGGACAGGGCTGAGCTACGAGCAGTACTTC.

Many counts were recorded for this clonotype. The chain links TRBV20-1 to TRBJ2-1; 11 nucleotides agree with TRBD2. Germline values: CDR1 DFQATT, CDR2 SNEGSKA (reference sequence). Trimming took 6 bases from V and 6 from J; bases not matched to a gene: 10. This CDR3 spans 15 amino acids. The CDR3: CSASGRLAGINEQFF. The CDR3 DNA is TGCAGTGCGAGTGGTCGACTAGCGGGAATCAATGAGCAGTTCTTC.

The chain carries TRBV6-1 and TRBJ1-4; the D gene is possibly TRBD1 (5 bases). This CDR3 has 14 amino acids. Between the trimmed V and J ends, which lost 8 bases and 5 bases, there was a span of 15 bases. Germline V gene sequence: CDR1 MNHNS, CDR2 SASEGT. The CDR3 nucleotides are TGTGCCAGCTGTAGACAGAGTCTGAATGAAAAACTGTTTTTT. It translates to CASCRQSLNEKLFF.

This clonotype was recorded many times. The V and J genes are TRBV19 and TRBJ2-2, with D unresolved. The V gene's germline CDR1 is LNHDA and CDR2 SQIVND (reference sequence). The V end lost 1 base, the J end lost 9 bases, and 3 bases lay between the germline ends. This CDR3 is built from 11 residues. CDR3 nucleotide sequence: TGTGCCAGTAGTATAGCCCGGGAGCTGTTTTTT. This codes for CASSIARELFF.

The chain couples TRBV4-2 to TRBJ1-5; the D gene is possibly TRBD1 (6 bases). Trimming removed 0 bases at V and 2 bases at J, with 11 bases between. Germline lookup yields CDR1 LGHNA and CDR2 YNFKEQ. There are 16 residues in the CDR3. CDR3 sequence (DNA): TGTGCCAGCAGCCAAGAGTCAGGGGCGGGCAATCAGCCCCAGCATTTT. Its protein product is CASSQESGAGNQPQHF.